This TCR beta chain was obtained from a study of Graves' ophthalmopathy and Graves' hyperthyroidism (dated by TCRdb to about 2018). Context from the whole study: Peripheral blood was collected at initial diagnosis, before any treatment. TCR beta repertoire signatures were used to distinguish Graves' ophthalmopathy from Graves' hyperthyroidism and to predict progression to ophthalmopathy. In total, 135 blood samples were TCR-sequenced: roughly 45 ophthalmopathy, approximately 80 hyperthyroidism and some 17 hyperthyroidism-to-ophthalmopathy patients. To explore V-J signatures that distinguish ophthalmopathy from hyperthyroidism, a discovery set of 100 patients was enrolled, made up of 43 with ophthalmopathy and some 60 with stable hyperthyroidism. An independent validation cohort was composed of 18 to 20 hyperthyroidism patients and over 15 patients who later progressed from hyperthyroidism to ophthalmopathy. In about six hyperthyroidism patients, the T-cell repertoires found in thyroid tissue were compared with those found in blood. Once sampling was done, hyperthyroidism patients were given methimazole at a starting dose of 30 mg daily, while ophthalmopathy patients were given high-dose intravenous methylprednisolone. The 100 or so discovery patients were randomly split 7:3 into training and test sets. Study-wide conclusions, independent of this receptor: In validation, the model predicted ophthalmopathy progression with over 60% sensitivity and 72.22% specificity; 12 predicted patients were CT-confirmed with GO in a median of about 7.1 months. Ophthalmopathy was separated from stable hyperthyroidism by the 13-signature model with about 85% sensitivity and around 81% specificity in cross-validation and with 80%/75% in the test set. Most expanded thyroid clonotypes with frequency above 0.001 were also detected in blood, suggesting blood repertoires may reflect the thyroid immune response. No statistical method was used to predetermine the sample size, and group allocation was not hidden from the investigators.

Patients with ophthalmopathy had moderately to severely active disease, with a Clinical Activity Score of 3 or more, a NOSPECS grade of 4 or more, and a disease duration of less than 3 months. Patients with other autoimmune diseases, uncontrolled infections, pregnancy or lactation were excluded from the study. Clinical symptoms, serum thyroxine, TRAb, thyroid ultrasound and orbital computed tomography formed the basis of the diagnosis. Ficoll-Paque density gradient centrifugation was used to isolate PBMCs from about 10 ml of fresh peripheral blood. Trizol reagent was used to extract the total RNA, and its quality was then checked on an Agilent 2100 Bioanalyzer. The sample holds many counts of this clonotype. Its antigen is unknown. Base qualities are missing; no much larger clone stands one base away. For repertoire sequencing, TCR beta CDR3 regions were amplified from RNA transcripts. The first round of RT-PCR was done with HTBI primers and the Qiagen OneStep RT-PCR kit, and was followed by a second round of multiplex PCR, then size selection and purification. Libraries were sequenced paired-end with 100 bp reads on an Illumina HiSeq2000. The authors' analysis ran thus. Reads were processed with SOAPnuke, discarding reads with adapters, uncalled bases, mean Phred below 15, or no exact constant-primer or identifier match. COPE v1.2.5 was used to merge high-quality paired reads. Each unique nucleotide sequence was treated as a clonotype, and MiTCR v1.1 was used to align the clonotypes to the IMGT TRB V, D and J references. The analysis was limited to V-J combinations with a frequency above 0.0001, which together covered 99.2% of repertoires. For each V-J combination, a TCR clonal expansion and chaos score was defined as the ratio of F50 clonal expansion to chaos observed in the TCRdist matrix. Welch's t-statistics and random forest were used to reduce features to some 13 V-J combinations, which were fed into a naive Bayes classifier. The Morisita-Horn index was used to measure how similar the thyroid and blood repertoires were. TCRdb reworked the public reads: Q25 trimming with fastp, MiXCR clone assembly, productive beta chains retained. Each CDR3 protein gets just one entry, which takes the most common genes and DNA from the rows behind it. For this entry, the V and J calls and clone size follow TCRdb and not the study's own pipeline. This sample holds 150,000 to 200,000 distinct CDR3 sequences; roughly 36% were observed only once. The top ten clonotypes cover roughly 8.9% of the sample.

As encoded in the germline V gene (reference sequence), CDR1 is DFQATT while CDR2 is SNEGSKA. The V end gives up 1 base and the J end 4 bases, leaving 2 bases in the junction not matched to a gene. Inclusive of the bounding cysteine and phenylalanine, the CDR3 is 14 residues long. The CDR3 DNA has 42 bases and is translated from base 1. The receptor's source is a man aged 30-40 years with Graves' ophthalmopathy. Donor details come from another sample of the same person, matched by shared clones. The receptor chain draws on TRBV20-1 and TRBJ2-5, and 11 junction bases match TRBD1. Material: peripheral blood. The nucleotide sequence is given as TGCAGTGCTAGAGGGGACAGGGGGTTAGAGACCCAGTACTTC. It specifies CSARGDRGLETQYF.